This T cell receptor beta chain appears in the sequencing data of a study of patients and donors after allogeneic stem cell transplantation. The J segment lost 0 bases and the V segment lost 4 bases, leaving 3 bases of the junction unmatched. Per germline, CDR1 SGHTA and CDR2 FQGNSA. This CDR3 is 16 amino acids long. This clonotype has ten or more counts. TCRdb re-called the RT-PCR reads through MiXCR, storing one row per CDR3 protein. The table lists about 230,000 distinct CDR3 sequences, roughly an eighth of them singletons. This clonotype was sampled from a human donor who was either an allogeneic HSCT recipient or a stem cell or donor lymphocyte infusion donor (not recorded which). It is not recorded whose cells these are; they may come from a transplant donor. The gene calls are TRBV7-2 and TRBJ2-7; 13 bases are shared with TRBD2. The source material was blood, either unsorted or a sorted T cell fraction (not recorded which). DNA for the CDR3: TGTGCCAGCAGCTCGGGACTAGCGGGGACCTCCTACGAGCAGTACTTC. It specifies CASSSGLAGTSYEQYF.